These T cell receptor beta chains were read from a single sample in a study of T cells after yellow fever vaccination. TCRdb ran MiXCR on the 5' RACE reads and lists one entry per CDR3 protein. Of about 130,000 distinct CDR3 sequences listed, 8.9% are singletons. This sample comprised CD8+ T cells sorted from PBMCs, obtained on the day of the yellow fever booster vaccination. These receptors originate from a man aged 18-30 years who received the YFV17D yellow fever vaccine. Both conserved end residues are part of each CDR3. The order of the fields is D gene, V gene, J gene, clone size, CDR3 protein, CDR3 DNA. A D gene is named only where the DNA matches it firmly. Where a row states a size, it is once, few, many or the class of an expanded clone; other rows omit it.

D gene: NA; V gene: TRBV7-2; J gene: TRBJ2-5; clone size: few; CDR3 protein: CASSLSNWDLKETQYF; CDR3 DNA: TGTGCCAGCAGCTTATCAAATTGGGACTTGAAAGAGACCCAGTACTTC
D gene: TRBD1; V gene: TRBV7-2; J gene: TRBJ2-3; clone size: few; CDR3 protein: CASSSQGTGEGDTQYF; CDR3 DNA: TGTGCCAGCAGCTCTCAGGGGACAGGGGAGGGGGATACGCAGTATTTT
D gene: NA; V gene: TRBV19; J gene: TRBJ2-7; clone size: NA; CDR3 protein: CASSNRATYEQYF; CDR3 DNA: TGTGCCAGTAGTAACCGGGCCACCTACGAGCAGTACTTC
D gene: NA; V gene: TRBV20-1; J gene: TRBJ2-1; clone size: NA; CDR3 protein: CSAGGYNEQFF; CDR3 DNA: TGCAGTGCTGGCGGCTACAATGAGCAGTTCTTC
D gene: TRBD1; V gene: TRBV13; J gene: TRBJ1-2; clone size: few; CDR3 protein: CASSHRGHYGYTF; CDR3 DNA: TGTGCCAGCAGTCACAGGGGACACTATGGCTACACCTTC
D gene: TRBD1; V gene: TRBV10-3; J gene: TRBJ1-3; clone size: few; CDR3 protein: CAISAVFTPGQGFGNTIYF; CDR3 DNA: TGTGCCATCAGTGCCGTGTTTACTCCGGGACAGGGGTTTGGAAACACCATATATTTT
D gene: TRBD1; V gene: TRBV7-8; J gene: TRBJ2-7; clone size: NA; CDR3 protein: CASSLRDRLSYEQYF; CDR3 DNA: TGTGCCAGCAGCCTCCGGGACAGGTTATCCTACGAGCAGTACTTC
D gene: NA; V gene: TRBV20-1; J gene: TRBJ1-4; clone size: NA; CDR3 protein: CSAATGTQNEKLFF; CDR3 DNA: TGCAGTGCTGCTACCGGGACACAAAATGAAAAACTGTTTTTT
D gene: TRBD1; V gene: TRBV20-1; J gene: TRBJ1-5; clone size: few; CDR3 protein: CSARQGRSNQPQHF; CDR3 DNA: TGCAGTGCCCGACAGGGTAGGAGCAATCAGCCCCAGCATTTT
D gene: TRBD1; V gene: TRBV4-1; J gene: TRBJ2-1; clone size: few; CDR3 protein: CASSQDHFVSQGVF; CDR3 DNA: TGCGCCAGCAGCCAAGATCATTTTGTCAGCCAGGGGGTCTTC
D gene: TRBD1; V gene: TRBV4-3; J gene: TRBJ2-7; clone size: many; CDR3 protein: CASSLRQGYEQYF; CDR3 DNA: TGCGCCAGCAGCCTTCGACAGGGGTACGAGCAGTACTTC
D gene: NA; V gene: TRBV6-2/TRBV6-3; J gene: TRBJ2-2; clone size: few; CDR3 protein: CASNSPTRRDTPNTGELFF; CDR3 DNA: TGTGCCAGCAATTCCCCCACCCGTAGGGACACTCCGAACACCGGGGAGCTGTTTTTT
D gene: TRBD1; V gene: TRBV7-2; J gene: TRBJ2-1; clone size: few; CDR3 protein: CASSADRVGYNEQFF; CDR3 DNA: TGTGCCAGCAGCGCAGACAGGGTGGGGTACAATGAGCAGTTCTTC
D gene: TRBD1; V gene: TRBV29-1; J gene: TRBJ2-3; clone size: few; CDR3 protein: CSGDRDGDTQYF; CDR3 DNA: TGCAGCGGGGACAGAGACGGTGATACGCAGTATTTT
D gene: NA; V gene: TRBV6-5; J gene: TRBJ2-3; clone size: few; CDR3 protein: CASTPGLGGTQYF; CDR3 DNA: TGTGCCAGCACCCCCGGGCTGGGGGGTACGCAGTATTTT
D gene: TRBD1; V gene: TRBV13; J gene: TRBJ2-7; clone size: few; CDR3 protein: CASSLGGMSADRVYF; CDR3 DNA: TGTGCCAGCAGCTTAGGGGGGATGTCTGCGGACAGGGTCTACTTC